This T cell receptor beta chain came from a study of vaccination and CD4 T cells after COVID-19 (dated by TCRdb to 2021 to 2024). Study-level background: The convalescent cohort comprised six males and four females, including two Hispanic individuals, seven Caucasians, two Asians and one multiracial person. Participants received two doses of either the Pfizer-BioNTech BNT162b2 vaccine (n=8) or the Moderna mRNA-1273 vaccine (n=2). Post-COVID blood samples were collected from convalescent patients a median of approximately 93 days after diagnosis, with a range of about 35 to 161 days. Post-vaccine blood samples were taken a median of around 70 days after the second vaccine dose, with a range of roughly 13 to 250 days. The cultures were stimulated with overlapping spike peptide pools from SARS-CoV-2 and from the common cold coronaviruses HCoV-NL63, HCoV-OC43 and HCoV-229E. Control cultures received a CEFX viral epitope pool as the positive control, an HIV-1 Nef peptide pool as the negative control, or no peptide. The spike-specific CD4+ TCR repertoire was compared before and after mRNA vaccination in over nine COVID-19 convalescent patients and a handful of infection-naive healthy vaccine recipients. At the TCR clonotype level, an earlier paper using these donors assessed memory CD4+ T cell crossreactivity between SARS-CoV-2 and common cold coronavirus spike proteins. Points the paper makes about the study in general: An increase in the median number of SARS-CoV-2-reactive clonotypes from approximately 23 after infection to 38 after vaccination was observed, but the change was not found to be significant. Of the vaccine-specific clones in convalescent patients, 304 of 307, or nearly all, reacted only to SARS-CoV-2 spike and did not cross-react with common cold coronaviruses. The number of convalescent patients in the study was relatively small, and the study did not examine early timepoints following natural infection. In convalescent patients, a median about 84% of post-vaccine SARS-CoV-2-reactive clones were detected only after vaccination, and vaccine-specific priming was suggested by this finding.

The library relied on PCR. DNA from cultured CD4+ T cells was subjected to TCR sequencing with the Oncomine TCR Beta short-read assay at the Johns Hopkins FTIC core. The QIAamp micro DNA kit was used to extract genomic DNA from the cultured CD4+ T cells. Oncomine TCR Beta libraries made from cultured CD4+ T cells were pooled using unique dual indexes and sequenced on an Illumina iSeq 100. The authors' analysis ran thus. Non-productive sequences were filtered out, and CDR3s that did not start with C, did not end with F or W, or were shorter than 7 amino acids were discarded. The MANAFEST web application was used to identify antigen-specific clonotypes by comparing peptide-stimulated wells against reference wells and other culture wells. To be called positive, a clone needed an FDR below 0.05, an odds ratio above 5, and a productive frequency above 0.1% in at least two of three replicate wells. A clonotype counted as cross-reactive if it showed significant expansion both in the SARS-CoV-2 spike wells and in at least one common cold coronavirus spike condition. Using R version 3.6.1, CDR3 homology was evaluated through Levenshtein distances (stringdist) along with unrooted phylogenetic trees (ape). TCRdb reran the public reads through fastp at Q25 and MiXCR, keeping productive beta chains. Each entry is one CDR3 protein sequence, shown with its most common DNA and genes. The V and J calls were determined by TCRdb, not by the authors. This sample has approximately 7,300 distinct CDR3 sequences in its table, and about 41% of those were observed once. The ten largest clones take up about two fifths of the sample.

The CDR3, from cysteine to phenylalanine, totals 13 residues. This entry keeps only the CDR3 DNA: 39 bases, framed from base 1. Taken from the germline V gene, the CDR1 and CDR2 loops are MNHNS and SASEGT. Trimming costs V 6 bases and J 3 bases, and their ends lie 6 bases apart. This clonotype was seen more than once but under ten times. Its antigen is currently not known. Base qualities are not provided; no much larger clone lies one nucleotide away. In light of the paper, this sample's treatment or condition label describes: 10-day PBMC culture with coronavirus spike peptide pools or control peptides (ViraFEST assay). CD4+ T cells from unexposed donors were collected before the COVID-19 pandemic (2011-2018). The ViraFEST assay, used in the study, expanded antigen-specific T cells with peptide pools and then identified the expanded clonotypes through TCR sequencing. PBMCs were cultured at approximately 2.1 million per well in IMDM supplemented with around 5.5% human AB serum and 10 IU/ml IL-2, with approximately 11 ug/ml peptide pools added. On days 3 and 7, half of the culture medium was replaced with fresh IL-2-containing medium. CD4+ T cells were isolated after less than twelve days of culture through negative selection using the EasySep CD4+ T cell isolation kit. As far as cell numbers permitted, CD4+ T cells from unexposed donors were tested for reactivity against SARS-CoV-2 S and N as well as four spike pools from common cold coronaviruses. Ficoll-Paque Plus gradient centrifugation was used to isolate PBMCs from whole blood, and the isolated PBMCs were then either used fresh or cryopreserved at -140C. Culture conditions were generally each tested in triplicate wells. Leukapheresis product for the unexposed donors was bought commercially.

This receptor was taken from a human donor in good health. The chain employs TRBV6-1 and TRBJ1-6; the D gene cannot be resolved reliably. Source material: CD4+ T cells from blood, cultured in vitro. The CDR3 amino acid sequence is: CASRLGYNSPLHF. In nucleotides, the sequence is TGTGCCAGCAGACTAGGCTATAATTCACCCCTCCACTTT.